The source of this T cell receptor (beta chain) is a study of cytomegalovirus exposure and HLA in healthy donors. Notes on this clone: Its target is not known.

With 60 Vbeta and 13 Jbeta primers, the PCR was carried out. The data were produced by immunoSEQ multiplex PCR, yet TCRdb's version contains in-frame clones alone and is incomplete. The sample shows about 190,000 clones, roughly 90% of them seen only once. Donors sampled were nominally healthy, though unrecorded immune exposures were likely. Study-wide results and limits: CMV serostatus was the only recorded immune exposure for donors. There were some public TCRs occurring in many donors, but most TCR sequences were rare. Reports described diagnosis of cytomegalovirus status by the classifier as highly specific and sensitive.

The V and J ends lost 5 bases and 2 bases, in that order; junction bases with no gene match: 5. The CDR3 has 14 residues. Germline values: CDR1 MNHEY, CDR2 SMNVEV (reference sequence). The sequence derives from a boy between 2 and 10 years old in good health and CMV-seronegative. V usage is TRBV27 and J usage is TRBJ2-7, with 8 bases matching TRBD1. The source material was PBMCs. CDR3 protein: CASSPGTGPYEQYF. The DNA for the CDR3 is TGTGCCAGCAGTCCCGGGACAGGACCCTACGAGCAGTACTTC.